This entry features one T cell receptor beta chain sequence. As yet, its antigen is unknown. The junction had 15 bases not matched to a gene; V was cut back by 4 bases and J by 9 bases. The germline V gene encodes CDR1 SGHTS and CDR2 YDEGEE. The CDR3 is 16 residues long. The data were obtained in a study of T cells in tuberculosis. On the study more broadly: CD1B tetramers identified T cells specific for mycobacterial lipid GMM. This South African cohort compared adolescents with or without latent tuberculosis against adults with active tuberculosis.

Study findings and constraints: Using the GMM-specific repertoire gave about 86% accuracy versus approximately 70% with motifs.

Stated time point: new active TB diagnosis, blood taken before or within 7 days of starting treatment. This table comes from immunoSEQ multiplex PCR, and its TCRdb copy is limited to in-frame clones, with some not included. The sample lists tens of thousands of clones, 94% occurring once. The chain recombines TRBV5-8 with TRBJ2-1; 8 nucleotides agree with TRBD2. Sequenced material: PBMCs, taken at tuberculosis diagnosis. This TCR was recovered from an adult with tuberculosis. This CDR3 is CASSPQSGLVMGEQFF. CDR3 DNA sequence: TGTGCCAGCAGCCCCCAATCGGGACTAGTGATGGGTGAGCAGTTCTTC.